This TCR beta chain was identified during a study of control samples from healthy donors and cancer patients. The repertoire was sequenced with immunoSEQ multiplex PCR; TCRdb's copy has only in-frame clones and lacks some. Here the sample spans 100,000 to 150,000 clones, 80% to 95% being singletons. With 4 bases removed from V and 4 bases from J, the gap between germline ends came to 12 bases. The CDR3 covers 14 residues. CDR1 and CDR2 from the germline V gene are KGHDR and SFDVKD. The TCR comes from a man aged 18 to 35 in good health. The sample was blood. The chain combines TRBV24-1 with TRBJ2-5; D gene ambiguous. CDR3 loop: CATSDLGRGETQYF. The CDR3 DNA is TGTGCCACCAGTGACCTCGGACGAGGAGAGACCCAGTACTTC.